This entry concerns a single T cell receptor (beta chain). This clone is a singleton in its sample. The antigen it binds to is not known. No much larger clonotype is one base removed from it; base qualities were not supplied. The receptor library was made with the immunoSEQ multiplex PCR assay. Per the source publication's procedure: To diagnose cytomegalovirus status from the catalog of TCR beta chain sequences, a statistical classification framework was built. Drawn from immuneACCESS, this table holds only the in-frame rearrangements with V and J called that TCRdb kept. Clones are partly lost; checked studies trace under half to an unresolved V gene and leave the rest unexplained. That table gives V, J and clone size, and the DNA gave D and trimming. For this sample there are about 280,000 clones; more than 75% appear just once. The biggest ten clones account for around 0.9% of the sample. This entry belongs to a study of cytomegalovirus exposure and HLA in healthy donors (dated by TCRdb to the late 2010s). Regarding the study in general: According to a later analysis, the roughly 120 validation repertoires were produced on the same platform as the 700 or so repertoires of the first cohort. A separate validation cohort of about 110 different subjects was used in addition to the approximately 700-subject first cohort. The study was designed to test whether signatures of past pathogen exposure could be identified by cataloging public T cell receptors. To predict cytomegalovirus infection status, the study brought together high-throughput TCR immunosequencing, statistical association of individual TCRs with disease status, and machine learning. The research as a whole found: Of the cluster scores, 90% to 95% were above 0 in a later analysis, which found that TCRs clustered in the first cohort also tended to co-occur in the 120 or so validation repertoires. The classifier was reported to diagnose cytomegalovirus status with high specificity and sensitivity in both the original cohort and the validation cohort. A later analysis lacked HLA typing for the validation cohort, so it scored co-occurrence in that cohort across all 120 repertoires. In vitro tests confirmed that a few of the cytomegalovirus-associated TCR beta chains recognize cytomegalovirus antigens. Most TCR sequences were seen in very few donors, while some public TCRs were found in many individuals. The authors suggested that the approach could potentially be generalized to other disease states and immunological phenotypes. A total of fewer than 200 TCR beta chains were listed by the study as associated with cytomegalovirus.

Donors formed part of the validation cohort, which comprised over a hundred subjects and was distinct from the first cohort of 666 subjects. The CDR3 spans 17 residues, from the cysteine through the phenylalanine. Only the CDR3 DNA is retained, 51 bases long and in frame from the first base. CDR1 SGDLS and CDR2 YYNGEE were looked up in the germline V gene. Germline trimming: 0 bases from V, 1 base from J; junction bases outside gene matches: 7. Input material: PBMCs. This chain is built from TRBV9 and TRBJ2-1, with 7 bases in between that match TRBD1. The source of this sequence is a woman aged 18-29 years in good health and CMV-seronegative. The sequenced DNA: TGTGCCAGCAGCGTAGGAGGGGGCGCTACTTCCTACAATGAGCAGTTCTTC. Its protein product is CASSVGGGATSYNEQFF.